The source of this T cell receptor (beta chain) is a study of blood T cell repertoires in COVID-19. Trimming took 7 bases from V and 3 from J, leaving 11 bases between them. The CDR3 contains 13 residues. Germline values: CDR1 SNHLY, CDR2 FYNNEI. The cohort comprised adults aged 18 to 89 years residing in under 25 US areas. Before being deemed recovered, Cohort 3 donors had two negative PCRs, clearance, or symptom resolution. Libraries were prepared by immunoSEQ multiplex PCR; TCRdb keeps only in-frame clonotypes and omits some of them. The sample has some 110,000 clones; less than 90% are singletons.

This sequence originates from a woman under 40 who had recovered from COVID-19. Source material: PBMCs or T cells enriched from blood (not recorded which). The V gene is TRBV2, the J gene TRBJ2-3, with D perhaps TRBD2 (5 bases). CDR3 bases: TGTGCCAGCATTGCCGGGGAAACAGATACGCAGTATTTT. Amino acids: CASIAGETDTQYF. Variable domain in full (rest from reference TRBV2 and TRBJ2-3): EPEVTQTPSHQVTQMGQEVILRCVPISNHLYFYWYRQILGQKVEFLVSFYNNEISEKSEIFDDQFSVERPDGSNFTLKIRSTKLEDSAMYFCASIAGETDTQYFGPGTRLTVL.